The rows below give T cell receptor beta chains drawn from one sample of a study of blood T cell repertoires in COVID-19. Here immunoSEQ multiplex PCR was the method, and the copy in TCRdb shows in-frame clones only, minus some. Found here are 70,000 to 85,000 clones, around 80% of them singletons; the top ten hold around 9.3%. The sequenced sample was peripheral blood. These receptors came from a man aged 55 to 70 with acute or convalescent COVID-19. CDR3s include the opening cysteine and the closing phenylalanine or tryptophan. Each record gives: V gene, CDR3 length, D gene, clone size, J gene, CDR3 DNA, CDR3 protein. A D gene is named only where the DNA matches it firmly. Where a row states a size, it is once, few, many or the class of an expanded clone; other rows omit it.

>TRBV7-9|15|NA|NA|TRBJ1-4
TGTGCCAGCAGCTTAGGAGGGTCCTTATTGGGAAAACTGTTTTTT
CASSLGGSLLGKLFF
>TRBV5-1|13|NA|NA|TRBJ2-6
TGCGCCAGCAGCCCTAACCGGGCCAACGTCCTGACTTTC
CASSPNRANVLTF
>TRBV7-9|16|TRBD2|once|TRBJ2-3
TGTGCCAGCAGCTTGGGCATAGCGGGAGGGACAGATACGCAGTATTTT
CASSLGIAGGTDTQYF
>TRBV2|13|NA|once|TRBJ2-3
TGTGCCAGCAGTGAAGACCCCAGAGATACGCAGTATTTT
CASSEDPRDTQYF
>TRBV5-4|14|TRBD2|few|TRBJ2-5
TGTGCCAGCAGCATGGGAGGGTTGGACGAGACCCAGTACTTC
CASSMGGLDETQYF
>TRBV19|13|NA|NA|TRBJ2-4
TGTGCCACTGTCGGGACAATGAGGAACATTCAGTACTTC
CATVGTMRNIQYF
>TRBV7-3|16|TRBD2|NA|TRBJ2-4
TGTGCCAGCAGCCAAGGAGGCGGGGGGCCCGAAAACATTCAGTACTTC
CASSQGGGGPENIQYF
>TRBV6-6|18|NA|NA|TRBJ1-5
TGTGCCAGCAGTCCCTCTACACAGGGCCGATATAGCAATCAGCCCCAGCATTTT
CASSPSTQGRYSNQPQHF
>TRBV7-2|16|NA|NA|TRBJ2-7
TGTGCCAGCAGCTTAACGGCGGGGGCCGTCTCCTACGAGCAGTACTTC
CASSLTAGAVSYEQYF
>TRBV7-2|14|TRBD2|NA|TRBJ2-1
TGTGCCAGCAGCTACGGGGGGGCCCGAAATGAGCAGTTCTTC
CASSYGGARNEQFF
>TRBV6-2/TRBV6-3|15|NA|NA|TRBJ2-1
TGTGCCAGCAGTTACGGGGGGTTCTCCTACAATGAGCAGTTCTTC
CASSYGGFSYNEQFF
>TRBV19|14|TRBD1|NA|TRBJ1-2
TGTGCCAGTAGGAGGACAGGGGACTACTATGGCTACACCTTC
CASRRTGDYYGYTF
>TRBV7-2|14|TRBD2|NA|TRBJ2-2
TGTGCCAGCAGCCCGAGCGGGGGGGACGGGGAGCTGTTTTTT
CASSPSGGDGELFF
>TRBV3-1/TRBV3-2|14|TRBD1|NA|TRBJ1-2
TGTGCCAGCAGCCTAGGACAGGGGGGCTATGGCTACACCTTC
CASSLGQGGYGYTF
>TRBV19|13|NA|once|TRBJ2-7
TGTGCCAGCTCCTACGAAGTGCGCTACGAGCAGTACTTC
CASSYEVRYEQYF
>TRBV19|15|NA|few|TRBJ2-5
TGTGCCAGTAGTACATCTCAAGGGGTATGGGAGACCCAGTACTTC
CASSTSQGVWETQYF
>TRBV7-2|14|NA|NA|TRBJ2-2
TGTGCCAGCAGCGGACTCTTAAACACCGGGGAGCTGTTTTTT
CASSGLLNTGELFF
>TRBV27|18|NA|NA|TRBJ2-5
TGTGCCAGCAGTTTAAACCCCCCCAACAGGAGGGCTGGTGAGACCCAGTACTTC
CASSLNPPNRRAGETQYF
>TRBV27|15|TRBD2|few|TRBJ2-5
TGTGCCAGCAGTTTACTAGCGGGAGTGGGAGAGACCCAGTACTTC
CASSLLAGVGETQYF
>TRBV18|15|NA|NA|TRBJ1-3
TGTGCCAGCTCACCACCTGAATCACAGTCGACGACCATATATTTT
CASSPPESQSTTIYF
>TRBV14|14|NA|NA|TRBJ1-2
TGTGCCAGCAGCCAAATGCTGGGGGCTGATGGCTACACCTTC
CASSQMLGADGYTF
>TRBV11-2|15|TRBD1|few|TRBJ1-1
TGTGCCAGCAGCTTGGGACAGGGGGCTGAGACTGAAGCTTTCTTT
CASSLGQGAETEAFF
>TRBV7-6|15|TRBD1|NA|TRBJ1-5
TGTGCCAGCAGCTTCGGACAGGGGGTAGGTCAGCCCCAGCATTTT
CASSFGQGVGQPQHF
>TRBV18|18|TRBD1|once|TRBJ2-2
TGTGCCAGCTCACCAAGGCTGCAGGGCCAGGGGGACACCGGGGAGCTGTTTTTT
CASSPRLQGQGDTGELFF
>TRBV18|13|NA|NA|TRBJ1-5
TGTGCCAGCTCACCGGGCTTTAGACAGCCCCAGCATTTT
CASSPGFRQPQHF
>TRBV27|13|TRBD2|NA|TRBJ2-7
TGTGCCAGCAGTACACTAGCGGAATACGAGCAGTACTTC
CASSTLAEYEQYF
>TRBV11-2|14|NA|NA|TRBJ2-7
TGTGCCAGCAGCCTGCAACAGTCCTCCTACGAGCAGTACTTC
CASSLQQSSYEQYF
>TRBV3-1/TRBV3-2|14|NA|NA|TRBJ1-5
TGTGCCAGCAGCCGAGAGGGGCAGCTTCAGCCCCAGCATTTT
CASSREGQLQPQHF
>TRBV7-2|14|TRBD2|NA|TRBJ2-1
TGTGCCAGCAGCTTAGGACTAGCAAACAATGAGCAGTTCTTC
CASSLGLANNEQFF
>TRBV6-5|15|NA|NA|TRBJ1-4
TGTGCCAGCAGTTACTCGAGCCGGGGAAATGAAAAACTGTTTTTT
CASSYSSRGNEKLFF
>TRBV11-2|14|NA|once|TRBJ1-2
TGTGCCAGCAGCTTAAACTTACAGGCCCTAGGCTACACCTTC
CASSLNLQALGYTF
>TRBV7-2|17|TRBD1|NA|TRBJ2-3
TGTGCCAGCAGCGCCGCCTGGGACAGACAGTTCCTAGATACGCAGTATTTT
CASSAAWDRQFLDTQYF
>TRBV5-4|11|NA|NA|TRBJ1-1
TGTGCCAGCAGAAACTACACTGAAGCTTTCTTT
CASRNYTEAFF
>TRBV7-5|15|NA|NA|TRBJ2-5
TGTGCCAACCCCCCGATGGGCCGGGGAATAGAGACCCAGTACTTC
CANPPMGRGIETQYF
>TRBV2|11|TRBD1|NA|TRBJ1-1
TGTGCCGGGACAGATTACACTGAAGCTTTCTTT
CAGTDYTEAFF
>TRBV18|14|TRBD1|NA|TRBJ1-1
TGTGCCAGCTCGCGGGACAGACGCGGCTCTGAAGCTTTCTTT
CASSRDRRGSEAFF
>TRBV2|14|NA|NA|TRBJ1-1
TGTGCCACCCGGGTTAGCAGGGGCCACACTGAAGCTTTCTTT
CATRVSRGHTEAFF